Below are 4 T cell receptor beta chains sequenced from a single sample in a study of vaccination effects on CD4 cells after COVID-19. Antigens for these TCRs are unknown. Sequencing was preceded by expansion of antigen-specific CD4+ T cells with viral peptide pools in the ViraFEST assay. Upon completion of about ten days in culture, CD4+ T cells were isolated. None of these healthy vaccinees had been infected with SARS-CoV-2 before vaccination. Some clones are missing from TCRdb's copy, which holds only in-frame ones; the method was immunoSEQ multiplex PCR. The table records 35,000 to 45,000 clones, roughly 79% of them present only once. This specimen was CD4+ T cells from PBMCs cultured with SARS-CoV-2 spike peptides, taken before COVID-19 vaccination. These receptors all stem from a human donor who received a COVID-19 vaccine.

The chain links TRBV5-1 to TRBJ2-5; 11 bases are a match to TRBD2. Germline assignment: CDR1 SGHRS and CDR2 YFSETQ. CDR3 length equals 16 residues. With V trimmed by 0 bases and J by 1 base, 2 bases remained unmatched. CDR3: CASSLALAGGQETQYF. The CDR3 nucleotides are TGCGCCAGCAGCTTGGCCCTAGCGGGGGGCCAAGAGACCCAGTACTTC.

The rearrangement uses TRBV24-1 and TRBJ2-6, with D tentatively TRBD1 (6 bases). The germline V gene has CDR1 KGHDR and CDR2 SFDVKD. V gave up 4 bases and J gave up 7 bases, with 16 bases separating them. This CDR3 has 16 residues. The CDR3 DNA follows: TGTGCCACCAGTGAAGTAGTAACAGGGCGAGCCAACGTCCTGACTTTC. This codes for CATSEVVTGRANVLTF.

The chain carries TRBV9 and TRBJ1-4, with D maybe TRBD1 (5 bases). Germline CDR1 and CDR2: SGDLS and YYNGEE. This CDR3 spans 15 amino acids. With 3 bases removed from V and 7 bases from J, the gap between germline ends came to 16 bases. CDR3 in DNA: TGTGCCAGCAGCGCTCCCGGGACGGCTGGTGAAAAACTGTTTTTT. Amino acids: CASSAPGTAGEKLFF.

The rearrangement uses TRBV7-3 and TRBJ2-2, with TRBD2 matching 9 bases. Germline V CDR1 and CDR2: SGHTA, FQGTGA. Trimming removed 5 bases from V and 7 bases from J; junction bases left unmatched: 8. CDR3 length: 15 residues. The CDR3 protein is CASSPRGGHIGELFF. The CDR3 DNA follows: TGTGCCAGCAGCCCGCGGGGGGGCCATATCGGGGAGCTGTTTTTT.